This record covers a single TCR beta chain. What it recognizes is unknown. PCR was performed a second time for 7 to 11 cycles using a sample-barcoded 5' primer and a J-beta primer mix. Any given sample supplied a minimum of 2.5 million CDR3-containing paired-end reads. Each CDR3 protein gets one entry after TCRdb re-called the 5' RACE reads with MiXCR. The data show approximately 1,700,000 distinct CDR3 sequences, about two fifths seen once. Germline-derived CDR1 and CDR2 are DFQATT and SNEGSKA (reference sequence). This CDR3 spans 14 amino acids. Trimming removed 0 bases from V and 11 bases from J, with 19 bases in between. Each donor was a healthy Caucasian individual from Russia, aged about 6 to 100. Collection of ten milliliters of peripheral blood was performed for each donor. These data are taken from a study of blood T cells in healthy people across ages. Findings and caveats of the study: Calculation of diversity from one million T cells yielded estimates considered to be underestimates.

This TCR came from a human donor in good health. What was sequenced was blood. The chain links TRBV20-1 to TRBJ2-5, with D unresolved. In nucleotides, the CDR3 is TGCAGTGCTAGAGATCTTTTAGGCCATAATGAGCAGTACTTC. Translation: CSARDLLGHNEQYF.